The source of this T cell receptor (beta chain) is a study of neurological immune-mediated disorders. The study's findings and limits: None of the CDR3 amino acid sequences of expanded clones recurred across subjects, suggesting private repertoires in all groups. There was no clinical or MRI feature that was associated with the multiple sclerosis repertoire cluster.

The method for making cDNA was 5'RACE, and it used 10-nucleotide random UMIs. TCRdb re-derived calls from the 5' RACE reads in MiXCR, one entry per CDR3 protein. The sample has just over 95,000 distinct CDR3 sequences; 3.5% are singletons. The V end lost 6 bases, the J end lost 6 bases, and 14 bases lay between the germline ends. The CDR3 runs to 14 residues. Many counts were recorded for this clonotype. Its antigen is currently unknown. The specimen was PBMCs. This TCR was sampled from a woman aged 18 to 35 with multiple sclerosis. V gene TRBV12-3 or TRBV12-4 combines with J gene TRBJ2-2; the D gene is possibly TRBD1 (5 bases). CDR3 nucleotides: TGTGCCAGCAGGGGGCCAGGCGCAGCCGGGGAGCTGTTTTTT. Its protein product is CASRGPGAAGELFF.